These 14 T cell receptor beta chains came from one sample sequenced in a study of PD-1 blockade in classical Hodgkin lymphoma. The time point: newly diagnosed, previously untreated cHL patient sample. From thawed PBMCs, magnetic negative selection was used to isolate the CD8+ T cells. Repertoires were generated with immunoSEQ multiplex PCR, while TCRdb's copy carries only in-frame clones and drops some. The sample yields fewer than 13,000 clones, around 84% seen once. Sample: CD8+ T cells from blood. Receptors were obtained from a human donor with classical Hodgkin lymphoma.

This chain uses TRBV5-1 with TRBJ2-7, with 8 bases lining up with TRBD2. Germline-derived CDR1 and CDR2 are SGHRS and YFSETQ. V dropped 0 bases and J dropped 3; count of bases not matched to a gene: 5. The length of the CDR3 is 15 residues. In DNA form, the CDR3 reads TGCGCCAGCAGCTTGGCATCCGGGGGGGACTACGAGCAGTACTTC. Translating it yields CASSLASGGDYEQYF.

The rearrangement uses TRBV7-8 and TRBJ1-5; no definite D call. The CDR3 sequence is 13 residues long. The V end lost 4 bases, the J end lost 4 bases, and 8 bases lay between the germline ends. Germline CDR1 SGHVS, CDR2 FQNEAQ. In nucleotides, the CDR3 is TGTGCCAGCAGCTCGACCACAAATCAGCCCCAGCATTTT. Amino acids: CASSSTTNQPQHF.

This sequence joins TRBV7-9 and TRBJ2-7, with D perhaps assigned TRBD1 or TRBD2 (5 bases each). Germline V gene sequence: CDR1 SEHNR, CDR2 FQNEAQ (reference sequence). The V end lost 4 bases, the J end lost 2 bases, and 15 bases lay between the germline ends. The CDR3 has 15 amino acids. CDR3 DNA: TGTGCCAGCAGCTCAAAGGGGACGGAGACCTACGAGCAGTACTTC. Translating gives CASSSKGTETYEQYF.

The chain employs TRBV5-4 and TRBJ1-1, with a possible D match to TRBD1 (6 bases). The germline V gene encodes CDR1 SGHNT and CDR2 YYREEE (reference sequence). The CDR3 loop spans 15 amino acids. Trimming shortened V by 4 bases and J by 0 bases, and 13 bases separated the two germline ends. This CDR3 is CASSPGGRLNTEAFF. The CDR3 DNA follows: TGTGCCAGCAGCCCCGGGGGGCGGTTGAACACTGAAGCTTTCTTT. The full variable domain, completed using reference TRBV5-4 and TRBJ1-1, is ETGVTQSPTHLIKTRGQQVTLRCSSQSGHNTVSWYQQALGQGPQFIFQYYREEENGRGNFPPRFSGLQFPNYSSELNVNALELDDSALYLCASSPGGRLNTEAFFGQGTRLTVV.

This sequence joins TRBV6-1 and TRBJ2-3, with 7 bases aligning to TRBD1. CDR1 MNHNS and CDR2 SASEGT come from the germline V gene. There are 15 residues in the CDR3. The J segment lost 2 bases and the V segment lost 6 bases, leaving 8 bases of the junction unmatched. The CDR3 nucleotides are TGTGCCAGCAGCCCTACAGGGGTGAACACAGATACGCAGTATTTT. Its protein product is CASSPTGVNTDTQYF.

The CDR3 sequence is CASSQSWTASSYEQYF. DNA of the CDR3: TGTGCCAGCAGCCAGTCCTGGACAGCCAGCTCCTACGAGCAGTACTTC. The rearrangement links TRBV14 to TRBJ2-7; tentative D call: TRBD1 (6 bases). Germline CDR1 SGHDN, CDR2 FVKESK. Deletions cut 3 bases from V and 0 bases from J, with 15 bases between. CDR3 size: 16 residues.

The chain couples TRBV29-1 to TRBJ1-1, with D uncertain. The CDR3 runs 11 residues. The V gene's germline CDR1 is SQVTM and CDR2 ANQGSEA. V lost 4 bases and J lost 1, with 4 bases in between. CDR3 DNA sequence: TGCAGCGTTGTAGAGAACACTGAAGCTTTCTTT. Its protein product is CSVVENTEAFF. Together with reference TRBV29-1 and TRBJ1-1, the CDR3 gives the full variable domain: SAVISQKPSRDICQRGTSLTIQCQVDSQVTMMFWYRQQPGQSLTLIATANQGSEATYESGFVIDKFPISRPNLTFSTLTVSNMSPEDSSIYLCSVVENTEAFFGQGTRLTVV.

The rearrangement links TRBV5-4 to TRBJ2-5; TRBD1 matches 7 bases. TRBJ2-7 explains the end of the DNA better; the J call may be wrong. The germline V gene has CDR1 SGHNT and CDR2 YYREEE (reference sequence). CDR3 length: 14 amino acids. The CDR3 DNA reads TGTGCCAGCAGCTTGGCGTATACAGGGGACGAGCAGTACTTC. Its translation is CASSLAYTGDEQYF.

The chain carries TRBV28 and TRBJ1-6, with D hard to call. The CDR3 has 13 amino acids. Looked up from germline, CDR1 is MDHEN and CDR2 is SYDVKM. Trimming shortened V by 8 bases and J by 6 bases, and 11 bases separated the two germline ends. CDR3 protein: CASLGTLNSPLHF. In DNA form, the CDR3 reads TGTGCCAGCCTTGGTACGCTTAATTCACCCCTCCACTTT.

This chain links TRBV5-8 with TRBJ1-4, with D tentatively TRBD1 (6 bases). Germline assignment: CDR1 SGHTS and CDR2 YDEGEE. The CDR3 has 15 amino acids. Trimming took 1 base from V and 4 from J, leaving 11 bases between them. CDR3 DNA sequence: TGTGCCAGCAGCTTGCGGGGGCCCAGTAATGAAAAACTGTTTTTT. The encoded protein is CASSLRGPSNEKLFF.

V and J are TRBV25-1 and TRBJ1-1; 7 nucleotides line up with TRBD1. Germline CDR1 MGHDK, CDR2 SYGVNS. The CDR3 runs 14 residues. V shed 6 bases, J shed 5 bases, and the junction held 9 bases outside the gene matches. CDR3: CASRRTGGRTEAFF. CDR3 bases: TGTGCCAGCAGGAGGACAGGTGGCCGGACTGAAGCTTTCTTT.

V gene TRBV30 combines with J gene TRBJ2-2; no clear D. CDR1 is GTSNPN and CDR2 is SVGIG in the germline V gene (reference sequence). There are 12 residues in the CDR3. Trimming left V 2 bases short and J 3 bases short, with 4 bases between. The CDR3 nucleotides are TGTGCCTGGAGTTCCGACACCGGGGAGCTGTTTTTT. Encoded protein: CAWSSDTGELFF.

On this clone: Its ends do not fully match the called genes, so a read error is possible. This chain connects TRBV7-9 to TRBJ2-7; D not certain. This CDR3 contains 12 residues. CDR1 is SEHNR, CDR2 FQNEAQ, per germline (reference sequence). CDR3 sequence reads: CASSLGLFPPSF. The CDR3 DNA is TGTGCCAGCAGCTTAGGTCTGTTCCCCCCTTCCTTC. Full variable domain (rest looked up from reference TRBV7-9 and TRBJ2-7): DTGVSQNPRHKITKRGQNVTFRCDPISEHNRLYWYRQTLGQGPEFLTYFQNEAQLEKSRLLSDRFSAERPKGSFSTLEIQRTEQGDSAMYLCASSLGLFPPSFGPGTRLTVT.

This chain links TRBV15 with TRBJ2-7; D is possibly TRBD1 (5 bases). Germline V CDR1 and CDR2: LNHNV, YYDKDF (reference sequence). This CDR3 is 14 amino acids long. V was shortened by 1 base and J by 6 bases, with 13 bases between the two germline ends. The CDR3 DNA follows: TGTGCCACCAGCAGAGGCTTGGGGCAGATCGAGCAGTACTTC. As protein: CATSRGLGQIEQYF.